The 21 T cell receptor beta chains given below trace back to one sample, sequenced in a study of CD4 T cells in relation to SARS-CoV-2 and coronaviruses. Profiling relied on immunoSEQ multiplex PCR, and the TCRdb table lists in-frame clones only, not all of them. The profile shows 20,000 to 25,000 clones, just under 80% of them singletons. Their specific antigens are unknown. CD4+ T cells from unexposed donors were obtained before the COVID-19 pandemic (2011-2018). CD4+ T cells were isolated from the cells after more than 8 days of culture. Sample: CD4+ T cells from PBMCs, cultured in vitro. These TCRs come from a human donor in good health.

This chain connects TRBV5-1 to TRBJ2-3, with 10 bases fitting TRBD2. The CDR3 runs 17 residues. The V gene end was trimmed by 2 bases and the J gene end by 1 base; junction bases not matched to a gene: 7. Germline values: CDR1 SGHRS, CDR2 YFSETQ. CDR3: CASSFLAGVWGTDTQYF. In DNA form, the CDR3 reads TGCGCCAGCAGCTTTCTAGCGGGAGTTTGGGGCACAGATACGCAGTATTTT.

The chain recombines TRBV6-5 with TRBJ1-4; D gene ambiguous. Germline CDR1 reads MNHEY; CDR2 reads SVGAGI. The CDR3 has 14 amino acids. V lost 6 bases and J 3 bases, leaving 11 bases between the germline ends. CDR3 amino acids: CASSPMAPNEKLFF. The DNA for the CDR3 is TGTGCCAGCAGCCCGATGGCGCCTAATGAAAAACTGTTTTTT.

The chain links TRBV7-3 to TRBJ1-1; D remains ambiguous. This CDR3 spans 14 amino acids. Germline V gene sequence: CDR1 SGHTA, CDR2 FQGTGA. The germline V and J ends were trimmed by 5 bases and 1 base, with 11 bases remaining between them. DNA for the CDR3: TGTGCCAGCAGCCCGGGAGGTTCGAACACTGAAGCTTTCTTT. Amino acid sequence: CASSPGGSNTEAFF.

The CDR3 DNA follows: TGTGCCAGCAGTTTAGGTCTCGGGATTGAGCAGTTCTTC. Amino acid sequence: CASSLGLGIEQFF. The chain has TRBV12-3 or TRBV12-4 and TRBJ2-1; D is possibly TRBD2 (5 bases). The CDR3 sequence is 13 residues long. V was shortened by 1 base and J by 9 bases, with 10 bases between the two germline ends.

The V gene is TRBV7-3, the J gene TRBJ2-7; TRBD2 might be the D (6 bases). There are 15 residues in the CDR3. Germline CDR1 SGHTA, CDR2 FQGTGA. Trimming took 5 bases from V and 4 from J, leaving 18 bases between them. CDR3 in DNA: TGTGCCAGCAGCCCCGGGGCTAGCGACGGGTACGAGCAGTACTTC. It specifies CASSPGASDGYEQYF. Using reference TRBV7-3 and TRBJ2-7 for the parts outside the CDR3, the full variable domain is GAGVSQTPSNKVTEKGKYVELRCDPISGHTALYWYRQSLGQGPEFLIYFQGTGAADDSGLPNDRFFAVRPEGSVSTLKIQRTERGDSAVYLCASSPGASDGYEQYFGPGTRLTVT.

The chain has TRBV19 and TRBJ1-1; D ambiguous. Germline-derived CDR1 and CDR2 are LNHDA and SQIVND (reference sequence). The V gene lost 9 bases and the J gene lost 2 bases, with 16 bases spanning the gap. This CDR3 comprises 14 residues. CDR3 bases: TGTGCCAGCCGCTCGGCCAGCAGTAACACTGAAGCTTTCTTT. Protein sequence: CASRSASSNTEAFF.

V gene TRBV10-1 combines with J gene TRBJ1-5; D remains unclear. The CDR3 has 16 amino acids. CDR1 and CDR2 from the germline V gene are WNHNN and SYGVQD (reference sequence). The V and J ends lost 4 bases and 3 bases respectively, with 16 bases between them. The CDR3 DNA is TGCGCCAGCAGTGGACGTTGGGTGTTCGACAATCAGCCCCAGCATTTT. Translation gives CASSGRWVFDNQPQHF.

The chain couples TRBV7-9 to TRBJ1-1; D is possibly TRBD1 (6 bases). This CDR3 is built from 15 residues. V lost 6 bases and J lost 4, with 18 bases in between. Germline CDR1 and CDR2: SEHNR and FQNEAQ (reference sequence). CDR3 DNA sequence: TGTGCCAGCAGACCAGATTCAGGGGAAACCACTGAAGCTTTCTTT. Amino acid sequence: CASRPDSGETTEAFF.

The chain couples TRBV3-1 (or the pseudogene TRBV3-2) to TRBJ1-1; 7 bases align to TRBD1. The junction had 8 bases not matched to a gene; V was cut back by 3 bases and J by 4 bases. Germline CDR1 and CDR2: LGHDT and YNNKEL (reference sequence). There are 15 residues in the CDR3. CDR3 nucleotides: TGTGCCAGCAGCCATACCGGGACAGACGGCACTGAAGCTTTCTTT. Its translation is CASSHTGTDGTEAFF.

The CDR3 region is CASSRGRLYGYTF. CDR3 in DNA: TGTGCCAGCAGCAGGGGGCGCCTCTATGGCTACACCTTC. This rearrangement joins TRBV6-5 to TRBJ1-2, with 8 bases identical to TRBD1. V shed 6 bases, J shed 4 bases, and the junction held 4 bases outside the gene matches. The germline V gene has CDR1 MNHEY and CDR2 SVGAGI. This CDR3 has 13 residues.

The chain has TRBV10-3 and TRBJ1-3; D might be TRBD1 (6 bases). The CDR3 extends over 16 amino acids. Trimming removed 1 base at V and 1 base at J, with 11 bases between. The germline CDR1 and CDR2 sequences are ENHRY and SYGVKD. The DNA for the CDR3 is TGTGCCATCAGTGAGTTAGGACAGAGTTCTGGAAACACCATATATTTT. As protein: CAISELGQSSGNTIYF.

The gene calls are TRBV2 and TRBJ2-2, with D possibly being TRBD1 (6 bases). Trimming left V 5 bases short and J 3 bases short, with 13 bases between. In germline, CDR1 is SNHLY, CDR2 FYNNEI. The CDR3 extends over 15 amino acids. In DNA, the CDR3 is TGTGCCAGCAGTCAGGGGAACTCCGACACCGGGGAGCTGTTTTTT. Protein sequence: CASSQGNSDTGELFF.

The rearrangement links TRBV5-1 to TRBJ2-5; no clear D gene. Germline assignment: CDR1 SGHRS and CDR2 YFSETQ. There are 10 residues in the CDR3. The V and J ends lost 7 bases and 1 base respectively, with 2 bases between them. The CDR3 DNA reads as TGCGCCAGCTCCCAAGAGACCCAGTACTTC. Its translation is CASSQETQYF.

The rearrangement joins TRBV7-9 to TRBJ2-2; D unclear. Germline CDR1 and CDR2: SEHNR and FQNEAQ (reference sequence). CDR3 length: 15 amino acids. Trimming shortened V by 1 base and J by 7 bases, and 13 bases separated the two germline ends. The CDR3 sequence: CASSLVFASYGELFF. The DNA for the CDR3 is TGTGCCAGCAGCTTAGTTTTTGCCTCCTACGGGGAGCTGTTTTTT.

This chain joins TRBV5-1 and TRBJ2-2, with a weak D call TRBD2 (5 bases). Germline CDR1 reads SGHRS; CDR2 reads YFSETQ. With 6 bases removed from V and 0 bases from J, the gap between germline ends came to 15 bases. The length of the CDR3 is 16 residues. The CDR3 loop is CASTSGRGANTGELFF. In DNA form, the CDR3 reads TGCGCCAGCACCTCTGGACGGGGAGCGAACACCGGGGAGCTGTTTTTT.

This clone showed up just a few times. The J gene is TRBJ2-6, the V gene TRBV7-3; the match to TRBD2 covers 10 bases. The CDR3 sequence is 19 residues long. CDR1 is SGHTA, CDR2 FQGTGA, per germline. Trimming took 5 bases from V and 2 from J; bases not matched to a gene: 12. CDR3 bases: TGTGCCAGCAGCGCCCCGCGCCTAGCGGGAGAAACTGGGGCCAACGTCCTGACTTTC. Its protein is CASSAPRLAGETGANVLTF.

The J gene is TRBJ2-1, the V gene TRBV5-1, with 9 bases identical to TRBD2. The CDR3 runs to 15 residues. The junction had 10 bases not matched to a gene; V was cut back by 4 bases and J by 8 bases. Germline CDR1 reads SGHRS; CDR2 reads YFSETQ. The CDR3 reads CASSPGGRVVDEQFF. The DNA of the CDR3 is TGCGCCAGCAGCCCTGGCGGGAGGGTAGTTGATGAGCAGTTCTTC.

This clone occurred a few times. The gene calls are TRBV27 and TRBJ2-2; D perhaps matches TRBD1 (6 bases). Germline assignment: CDR1 MNHEY and CDR2 SMNVEV (reference sequence). Trimming pared 6 bases from V and 4 bases from J, leaving 12 bases between. The CDR3 consists of 14 residues. CDR3 residues: CASRPGQSTGELFF. Here the CDR3 DNA reads TGTGCCAGCAGACCGGGACAAAGCACCGGGGAGCTGTTTTTT.

The chain has TRBV10-3 and TRBJ1-5; 10 positions agree with TRBD1. The germline gives CDR1 ENHRY, CDR2 SYGVKD. With 6 bases clipped from V and 5 bases from J, the junction kept 7 bases outside the gene matches. The CDR3 length is 15 residues. CDR3 coding DNA: TGTGCCATCAGAGGGACAGGGGATTGGGATCAGCCCCAGCATTTT. Amino acid sequence: CAIRGTGDWDQPQHF.

This clone has just one count. This chain connects TRBV10-2 to TRBJ2-1, with 13 bases identical to TRBD2. With V trimmed by 6 bases and J by 7 bases, 6 bases remained unmatched. The CDR3 loop spans 15 amino acids. Germline V gene data show CDR1 as WSHSY and CDR2 as SAAADI. The DNA of the CDR3 is TGCGCCAGCAGCAGCGGACTAGCGGGAGTTAATGAGCAGTTCTTC. Translation gives CASSSGLAGVNEQFF.

This chain joins TRBV12-5 and TRBJ2-7, with 7 bases matching TRBD2. The trim removed 5 bases at V and 4 bases at J, leaving 11 bases unmatched. Looked up from germline, CDR1 is LGHNT and CDR2 is FRNRAP. This CDR3 is 15 amino acids long. Written as DNA, the CDR3 is TGTGCTAGTGGTACGCCAGACAAGCGGGAATACGAGCAGTACTTC. It yields the protein CASGTPDKREYEQYF.